This entry concerns a single TCR beta chain. This clonotype was detected ten times or more. Its antigen is currently not known. Base qualities are not recorded, but no much larger clone differs from it by a single base. V is reduced by 2 bases and J by 4 bases, leaving a spacing of 12 bases between them. From the cysteine through the phenylalanine, the CDR3 covers 14 amino acids. Only CDR3 DNA remains: 42 bases, in frame from the first base. CDR1 and CDR2 were assigned from the germline V gene as ENHRY and SYGVKD. This entry belongs to a study of identical twins (dated by TCRdb to the mid-2010s). Broadly, across the study: To test whether fetal clonotypes persist, the study used deep sequencing on TCR alpha and beta repertoires from monozygotic twins, unrelated adults of various ages, and cord blood. To rule out contamination, replicate twin experiments were performed at different times with different library preparation protocols. What the research found in general, with its limitations: Zero-insertion analyses could be partly confounded by invariant T cells such as MAIT and iNKT, although diverse VJ usage argued against such confounding for most clonotypes. Abundant cord blood beta clonotypes carried fewer insertions; young adult naive repertoires showed a weaker similar trend, while memory repertoires showed none. Because the same donors could not be followed over many years, the conclusions depended on cross-sectional statistical analysis. Out-of-frame TCR alpha sequences shared between twins showed an excess of low generation-probability sequences compared with coincidental sharing between unrelated individuals. Out-of-frame TCR alpha sharing in monozygotic twins was systematically underestimated by recombination models, whereas sharing between unrelated individuals was in agreement with the recombination models. In beta out-of-frame sequences, excess twin sharing was weaker, because having fewer shared sequences lowered the signal-to-noise ratio.

Only healthy Caucasian donors were included. Three pairs of female monozygotic twins, all aged 18 to 29 years, were included in the twin cohort. RNA for TCR libraries was isolated from peripheral blood mononuclear cells. Receptors were amplified or captured by 5' RACE. The instrument given in TCRdb is Illumina HiSeq 2000. Template switching added a universal primer binding site, and the final cDNA carried a unique molecular identifier that allowed TCR cDNA molecules to be counted accurately. First-strand cDNA for TCR alpha and beta chains was synthesized from specific primers in the conserved constant-segment region. To control for contamination, every cDNA library carried two barcodes: a SMART-Mk sample barcode plus Illumina barcodes. TruSeq adapter sequences and Illumina sample barcodes were added in two successive PCR steps. The Illumina HiSeq platform was used with custom primers to sequence TCR alpha and beta cDNA libraries. The authors processed their data as follows. MiGEC was used to process raw reads and extract unique molecular identifiers, and MiXCR was used to find CDR3 positions. Recombination models were inferred per individual with the repgenHMM and IGoR tools using an EM algorithm. The tcR package in R was used for shared clonotype analysis, with sharing normalized by the product of cloneset sizes. To study raw recombination without the effects of thymic and clonal selection, out-of-frame nonproductive sequences were analyzed. TCRdb cleaned the public reads at Q25 with fastp, built clones with MiXCR and kept in-frame beta chains. Identical CDR3 protein sequences are pooled into one entry, listed with their most common genes and DNA. The V and J calls here are based on TCRdb, not the publication. For this sample the table gives approximately 600,000 distinct CDR3 sequences, of which about 7.6% were detected only once. 1.6% of the sample lies in the top ten.

The same sample was also studied in work on yellow fever vaccine responses in identical twins. Drawing on the second study: According to the authors, in identical twins the way T cells responded to vaccination appeared partly convergent and partly personalized. Focusing on identical twins, the study followed the T cell clones that responded to the vaccine, and did so with precision.

Sequences were obtained from PBMCs. This TCR was sampled from a woman aged 18-29 years in good health. The V and J genes are TRBV10-3 and TRBJ2-7; the D gene is perhaps TRBD1, from 5 matching bases. CDR3 reads: CAISEGLGPYEQYF. The DNA sequence is TGTGCCATCAGTGAGGGCCTGGGGCCGTACGAGCAGTACTTC.